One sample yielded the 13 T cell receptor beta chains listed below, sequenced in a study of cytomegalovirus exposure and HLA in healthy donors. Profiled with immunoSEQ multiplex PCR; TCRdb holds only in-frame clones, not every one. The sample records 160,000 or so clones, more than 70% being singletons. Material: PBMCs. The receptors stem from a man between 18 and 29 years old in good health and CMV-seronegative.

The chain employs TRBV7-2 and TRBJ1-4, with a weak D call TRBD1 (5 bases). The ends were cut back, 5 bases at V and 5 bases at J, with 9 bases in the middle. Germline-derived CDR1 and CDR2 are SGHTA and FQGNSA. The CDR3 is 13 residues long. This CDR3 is CASSRQTNEKLFF. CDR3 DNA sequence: TGTGCCAGCAGCAGACAGACAAATGAAAAACTGTTTTTT.

The CDR3: CSAVRGYNEQFF. The CDR3 nucleotides are TGCAGCGCGGTACGGGGTTACAATGAGCAGTTCTTC. The chain combines TRBV29-1 with TRBJ2-1, with a tentative D call TRBD2 (5 bases). The CDR3 sequence is 12 residues long. CDR1 and CDR2 (germline): SQVTM, ANQGSEA. Trimming cost V 7 bases and J 4 bases, with 11 bases left between them.

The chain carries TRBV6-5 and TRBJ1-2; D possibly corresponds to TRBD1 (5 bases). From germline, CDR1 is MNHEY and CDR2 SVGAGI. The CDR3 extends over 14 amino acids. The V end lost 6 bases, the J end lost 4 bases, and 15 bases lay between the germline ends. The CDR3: CASSPNRRGYGYTF. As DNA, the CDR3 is TGTGCCAGCAGCCCGAATAGAAGGGGCTATGGCTACACCTTC.

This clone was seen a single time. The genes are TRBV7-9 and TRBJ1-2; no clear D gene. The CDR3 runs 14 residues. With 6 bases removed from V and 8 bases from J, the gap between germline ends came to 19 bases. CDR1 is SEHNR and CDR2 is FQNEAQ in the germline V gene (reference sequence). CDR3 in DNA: TGTGCCAGCAGTCCGAACCCCTTTAGCGGGGGCTACACCTTC. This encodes CASSPNPFSGGYTF.

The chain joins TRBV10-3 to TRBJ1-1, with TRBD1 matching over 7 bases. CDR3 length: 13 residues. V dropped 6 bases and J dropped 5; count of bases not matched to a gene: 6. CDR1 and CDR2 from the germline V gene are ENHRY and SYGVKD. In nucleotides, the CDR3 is TGTGCCATCAGGACAGGGAGTGTTACTGAAGCTTTCTTT. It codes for CAIRTGSVTEAFF.

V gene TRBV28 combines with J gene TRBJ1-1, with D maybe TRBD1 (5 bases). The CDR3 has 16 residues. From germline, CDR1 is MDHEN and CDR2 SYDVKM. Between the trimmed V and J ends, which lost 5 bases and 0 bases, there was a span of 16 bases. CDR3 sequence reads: CASSPPRGGMNTEAFF. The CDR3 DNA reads TGTGCCAGCAGTCCCCCGAGGGGAGGGATGAACACTGAAGCTTTCTTT.

CDR3 sequence reads: CASSPTDRESVAGELFF. The CDR3 bases are TGTGCCAGTAGTCCCACGGACAGGGAGAGTGTTGCCGGGGAGCTGTTTTTT. The gene calls are TRBV19 and TRBJ2-2; 8 bases match TRBD1. Germline V gene data show CDR1 as LNHDA and CDR2 as SQIVND (reference sequence). The V gene end was trimmed by 5 bases and the J gene end by 6 bases; junction bases not matched to a gene: 14. This CDR3 is built from 17 residues.

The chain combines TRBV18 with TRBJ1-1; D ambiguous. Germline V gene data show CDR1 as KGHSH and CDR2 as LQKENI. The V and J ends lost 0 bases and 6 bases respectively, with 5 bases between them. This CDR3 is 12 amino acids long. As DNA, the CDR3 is TGTGCCAGCTCACCACCGGGCCCTGAAGCTTTCTTT. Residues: CASSPPGPEAFF. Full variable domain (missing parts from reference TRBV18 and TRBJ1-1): NAGVMQNPRHLVRRRGQEARLRCSPMKGHSHVYWYRQLPEEGLKFMVYLQKENIIDESGMPKERFSAEFPKEGPSILRIQQVVRGDSAAYFCASSPPGPEAFFGQGTRLTVV.

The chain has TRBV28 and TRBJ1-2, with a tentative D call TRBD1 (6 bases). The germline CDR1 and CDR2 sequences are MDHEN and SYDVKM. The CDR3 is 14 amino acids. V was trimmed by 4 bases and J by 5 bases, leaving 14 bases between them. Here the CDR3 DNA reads TGTGCCAGCAGTTCGAAGACCAGGGGATATGGCTACACCTTC. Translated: CASSSKTRGYGYTF.

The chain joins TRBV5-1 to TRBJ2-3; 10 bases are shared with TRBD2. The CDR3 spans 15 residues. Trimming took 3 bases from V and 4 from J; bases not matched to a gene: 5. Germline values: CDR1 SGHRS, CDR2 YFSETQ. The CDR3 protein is CASSSAGGPADTQYF. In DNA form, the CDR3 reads TGCGCCAGCAGCTCAGCGGGAGGGCCGGCAGATACGCAGTATTTT.

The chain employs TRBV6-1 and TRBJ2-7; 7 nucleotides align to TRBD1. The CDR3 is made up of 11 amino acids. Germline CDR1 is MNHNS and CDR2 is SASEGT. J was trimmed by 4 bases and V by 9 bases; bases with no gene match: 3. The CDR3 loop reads CASSTGYEQYV. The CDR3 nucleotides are TGTGCCAGTTCGACAGGGTACGAGCAGTACGTC.

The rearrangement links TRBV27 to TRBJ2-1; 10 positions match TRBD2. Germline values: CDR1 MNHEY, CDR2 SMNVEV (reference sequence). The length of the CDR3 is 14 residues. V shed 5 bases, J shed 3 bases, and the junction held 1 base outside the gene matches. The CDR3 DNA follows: TGTGCCAGCAGTCGGACTAGCGGCTACAATGAGCAGTTCTTC. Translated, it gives CASSRTSGYNEQFF.

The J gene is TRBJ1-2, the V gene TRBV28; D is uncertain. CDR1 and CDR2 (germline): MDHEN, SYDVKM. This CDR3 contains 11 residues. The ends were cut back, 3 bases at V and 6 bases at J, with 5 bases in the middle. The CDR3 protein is CASSFLNGYTF. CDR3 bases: TGTGCCAGCAGTTTTCTAAATGGCTACACCTTC.